A single sample gave rise to the 9 T cell receptor beta chains below, sequenced in a study of identifying expanded T cells in peripheral blood. The protocol was immunoSEQ multiplex PCR, while the TCRdb copy is restricted to in-frame clones and leaves out a portion. In the table there are more than 85,000 clones, 88% of which are singletons. The sequencing input was blood. Receptors were obtained from a person aged 18 to 75 in good health.

This sequence joins TRBV2 and TRBJ1-5, with D unresolved. The germline V gene has CDR1 SNHLY and CDR2 FYNNEI. The CDR3 consists of 17 residues. V shed 6 bases and J shed 0 bases, with 18 bases lying between them. As DNA, the CDR3 is TGTGCCAGCAGCCTAATCAGGACTCGAAATAGCAATCAGCCCCAGCATTTT. Translation: CASSLIRTRNSNQPQHF.

This clone has just one count. V and J are TRBV7-9 and TRBJ2-5; TRBD2 matches at 9 bases. The ends lost 5 bases at V and 3 bases at J; junction bases unmatched: 13. The germline V gene has CDR1 SEHNR and CDR2 FQNEAQ (reference sequence). There are 17 residues in the CDR3. CDR3 sequence (DNA): TGTGCCAGCAGCAGTGTTGCGGGACTAGCCCTGAAAGAGACCCAGTACTTC. Protein: CASSSVAGLALKETQYF.

This chain joins TRBV11-3 and TRBJ2-2, with 11 bases matching TRBD2. Looked up from germline, CDR1 is SGHNT and CDR2 is YENEEA. The CDR3 has 14 residues. V was pared by 5 bases and J by 8 bases, with 4 bases of the junction left unmatched. The CDR3 region is CASSMGLAVGELFF. DNA for the CDR3: TGTGCCAGCAGCATGGGACTAGCGGTGGGGGAGCTGTTTTTT. The variable domain in full, with the rest retrieved from reference TRBV11-3 and TRBJ2-2, is EAGVVQSPRYKIIEKKQPVAFWCNPISGHNTLYWYLQNLGQGPELLIRYENEEAVDDSQLPKDRFSAERLKGVDSTLKIQPAELGDSAVYLCASSMGLAVGELFFGEGSRLTVL.

This rearrangement joins TRBV2 to TRBJ1-4, with D uncertain. V was trimmed by 4 bases and J by 0 bases, leaving 6 bases between them. The CDR3 sequence is 14 residues long. The germline CDR1 and CDR2 sequences are SNHLY and FYNNEI. DNA of the CDR3: TGTGCCAGCAGTGTAGATACAACTAATGAAAAACTGTTTTTT. This encodes CASSVDTTNEKLFF.

V and J are TRBV2 and TRBJ2-7; a weak D match, TRBD1 (6 bases). The CDR3 length is 12 residues. The V end lost 5 bases, the J end lost 7 bases, and 12 bases lay between the germline ends. Germline lookup yields CDR1 SNHLY and CDR2 FYNNEI. The CDR3 region is CASSPQGREQYF. DNA for the CDR3: TGTGCCAGCAGTCCACAGGGCAGAGAGCAGTACTTC.

This clone was counted a few times. This sequence joins TRBV7-2 and TRBJ1-5; TRBD1 matches at 7 bases. Per the germline V gene, CDR1 is SGHTA and CDR2 is FQGNSA. Trimming cost V 4 bases and J 3 bases; bases outside gene matches: 3. CDR3 length: 14 residues. The chain's CDR3 is CASSSTGTNQPQHF. The CDR3 DNA sequence: TGTGCCAGCAGCTCGACAGGGACCAATCAGCCCCAGCATTTT.

The V call is TRBV19, the J call TRBJ1-1, with D perhaps matching TRBD1 (6 bases). The CDR3 is made up of 16 amino acids. In germline, CDR1 is LNHDA, CDR2 SQIVND (reference sequence). Deletions cut 3 bases from V and 1 base from J, with 15 bases between. CDR3 sequence reads: CASSIRPQGANTEAFF. As DNA, the CDR3 is TGTGCCAGTAGTATCAGACCACAGGGCGCGAACACTGAAGCTTTCTTT.

CDR3 sequence: CAWTRGQGTEAFF. The CDR3 bases are TGTGCCTGGACGCGTGGCCAGGGCACTGAAGCTTTCTTT. The rearrangement joins TRBV30 to TRBJ1-1; D perhaps matches TRBD1 (5 bases). This CDR3 contains 13 residues. V dropped 4 bases and J dropped 4 bases, with 13 bases sitting between them. Germline CDR1 reads GTSNPN; CDR2 reads SVGIG (reference sequence).

The chain is built from TRBV11-3 and TRBJ2-5, with D possibly being TRBD2 (6 bases). Trimming shortened V by 3 bases and J by 3 bases, and 8 bases separated the two germline ends. The CDR3 is 13 amino acids. Germline lookup yields CDR1 SGHNT and CDR2 YENEEA. In DNA form, the CDR3 reads TGTGCCAGCAGCTTGTTAGCGGAAGAGACCCAGTACTTC. Translation: CASSLLAEETQYF.